This TCR beta chain is drawn from a study of blood T cells in healthy people across ages. Germline V CDR1 and CDR2: SGHTA, FQGNSA. This CDR3 spans 18 amino acids. V was pared by 3 bases and J by 0 bases, with 7 bases of the junction left unmatched. This clonotype was seen a few times. Primers used in a second PCR of about 6 to 11 cycles were a sample-barcoded 5' primer and a J-beta primer mix. The authors tagged each cDNA molecule using a template-switch adaptor with 12 random nucleotides. Each sample yielded at least 2.5 million CDR3-containing paired-end reads. MiXCR, run by TCRdb on the 5' RACE reads, gives a single entry per CDR3 protein. This table holds around 1,500,000 distinct CDR3 sequences, roughly 30% found once.

Sequenced material: blood. This sequence originates from a woman aged 25 to 45 in good health. The rearrangement uses TRBV7-2 and TRBJ2-3; 12 bases are a match to TRBD2. CDR3 nucleotides: TGTGCCAGCAGCTTTACGTGGACTAGCGGGACAAGCACAGATACGCAGTATTTT. Its protein product is CASSFTWTSGTSTDTQYF. Full variable domain (outside the CDR3, taken from reference TRBV7-2 and TRBJ2-3): GAGVSQSPSNKVTEKGKDVELRCDPISGHTALYWYRQSLGQGLEFLIYFQGNSAPDKSGLPSDRFSAERTGGSVSTLTIQRTQQEDSAVYLCASSFTWTSGTSTDTQYFGPGTRLTVL.